These 8 T cell receptor beta chains came from one sample sequenced in a study of cytomegalovirus exposure and HLA in healthy donors. A multiplex PCR was run with 60 Vbeta primers and 13 Jbeta primers. Produced via immunoSEQ multiplex PCR; TCRdb's table is partial and in-frame only. Of approximately 100,000 clones in the sample, around 84% were seen once. The sample was PBMCs. The receptor set was obtained from a young woman in good health and CMV-seronegative.

This clone was recorded a few times. The chain recombines TRBV7-2 with TRBJ2-6; D is undetermined. V dropped 2 bases and J dropped 4 bases, with 9 bases sitting between them. This CDR3 has 15 amino acids. Germline V gives CDR1 SGHTA, CDR2 FQGNSA. This chain's CDR3 is CASSLTVSGANVLTF. The CDR3 nucleotides read TGTGCCAGCAGCTTAACGGTTTCCGGGGCCAACGTCCTGACTTTC.

The V gene is TRBV7-2, the J gene TRBJ2-7, with TRBD2 as a possible D gene (5 bases). There are 13 residues in the CDR3. The V gene's germline CDR1 is SGHTA and CDR2 FQGNSA. Trimming took 2 bases from V and 11 from J, leaving 16 bases between them. The CDR3 is CASSLSLSEREYF. CDR3 DNA: TGTGCCAGCAGCTTATCTCTCTCGGAGAGGGAGTACTTC.

V and J are TRBV18 and TRBJ2-1; 8 bases line up with TRBD2. Germline-derived CDR1 and CDR2 are KGHSH and LQKENI. The CDR3 is 16 residues long. Trimming cost V 3 bases and J 4 bases; bases outside gene matches: 8. In DNA, the CDR3 is TGTGCCAGCTCACCGTCCGGGACTAGTATTTACAATGAGCAGTTCTTC. This encodes CASSPSGTSIYNEQFF.

The chain carries TRBV7-9 and TRBJ1-1, with D possibly TRBD1 on 5 matching bases. Germline V CDR1 and CDR2: SEHNR, FQNEAQ (reference sequence). There are 14 residues in the CDR3. Trimming removed 4 bases at V and 1 base at J, with 10 bases between. The CDR3 reads CASSYTGGNTEAFF. DNA of the CDR3: TGTGCCAGCAGCTATACGGGGGGGAACACTGAAGCTTTCTTT.

Only one count was recorded for this clone. The rearrangement links TRBV7-6 to TRBJ1-2; possible D gene TRBD1, 6 bases. The CDR3 is 16 residues long. The germline V gene has CDR1 SGHVS and CDR2 FNYEAQ. The V gene lost 5 bases and the J gene lost 8 bases, with 24 bases spanning the gap. The CDR3 reads CASSETLTNRVGGYTF. The CDR3 bases are TGTGCCAGCAGCGAAACGTTAACAAACAGGGTGGGAGGCTACACCTTC.

The chain has TRBV15 and TRBJ2-7, with a tentative D call TRBD2 (5 bases). Germline CDR1 reads LNHNV; CDR2 reads YYDKDF (reference sequence). The ends were cut back, 0 bases at V and 4 bases at J, with 16 bases in the middle. CDR3 length equals 16 residues. The CDR3 nucleotides are TGTGCCACCAGCAGAGATGATAGAGGGTCGGGGTACGAGCAGTACTTC. Translation gives CATSRDDRGSGYEQYF.

The gene calls are TRBV28 and TRBJ1-2, with TRBD1 matching over 7 bases. Germline CDR1 and CDR2: MDHEN and SYDVKM. Unmatched junction bases numbered 10, after V lost 3 bases and J lost 3 bases. The CDR3 spans 16 residues. The CDR3 coding sequence is TGTGCCAGCAGTTTCAGATATCATGACAGGGACTATGGCTACACCTTC. Protein: CASSFRYHDRDYGYTF.

The V and J genes are TRBV29-1 and TRBJ2-5, with 15 bases lining up with TRBD2. The CDR3 runs 17 residues. V was clipped by 4 bases and J by 4 bases; unmatched bases: 10. Looked up from germline, CDR1 is SQVTM and CDR2 is ANQGSEA. CDR3 residues: CSVVGLAGGPGPETQYF. The DNA of the CDR3 is TGCAGCGTTGTTGGACTAGCGGGAGGGCCTGGTCCAGAGACCCAGTACTTC.